This T cell receptor (beta chain) is drawn from a study of CD8+ T cells in alopecia areata. In the study overall: Transfer of skin from roughly 6-12-month-old C3H/HeJ graft donors with spontaneous alopecia was made to roughly 6-11-week-old female C3H/HeJ mice.

Markers including CD4, CD8alpha, NKG2D and NKG2ACE guided sorting of pooled cutaneous lymph node cells. The sequencing template was cDNA reverse transcribed from extracted RNA. Here immunoSEQ multiplex PCR was the method, and the copy in TCRdb shows in-frame clones only, minus some. This sample carries more than 250,000 clones and no singletons, and roughly 1.2% goes to the top ten. Germline CDR1 reads NNHNN; CDR2 reads SYGAGS (reference sequence). CDR3 length: 14 residues. Concerning this clone: Gene names are the mouse ones. The CDR3 is cut off 4 residues early in the read; its end comes from the germline J gene.

This receptor was taken from a C3H/HeJ mouse with alopecia areata. For this strain, the MHC haplotype corresponds to H2-k. V and J are TRBV13-2 and TRBJ2-5; TRBD1 aligns across 9 bases. Material: CD4+ T cells sorted from a lymph node. CDR3 amino acids: CASGDHRGRDTQYF. The CDR3 DNA, read in part, is TGTGCCAGCGGTGATCACAGGGGGCGAGAC.